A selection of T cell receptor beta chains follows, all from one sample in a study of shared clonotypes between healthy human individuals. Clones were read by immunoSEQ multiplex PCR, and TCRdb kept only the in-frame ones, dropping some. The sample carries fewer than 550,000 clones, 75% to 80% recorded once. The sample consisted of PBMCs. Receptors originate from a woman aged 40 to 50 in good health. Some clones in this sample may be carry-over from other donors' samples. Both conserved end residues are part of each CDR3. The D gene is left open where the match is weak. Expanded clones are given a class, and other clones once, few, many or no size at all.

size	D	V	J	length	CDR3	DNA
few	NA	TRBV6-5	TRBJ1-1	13	CASSVGRGTEAFF	TGTGCCAGCAGTGTCGGGCGGGGCACTGAAGCTTTCTTT
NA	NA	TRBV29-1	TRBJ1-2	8	CSVGGGRF	TGCAGCGTTGGTGGGGGGAGATTC
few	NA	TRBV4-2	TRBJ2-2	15	CASSQAETTTGELFF	TGTGCCAGCAGCCAAGCAGAGACTACCACCGGGGAGCTGTTTTTT
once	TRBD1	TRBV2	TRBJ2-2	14	CASSWDRIGGELFF	TGTGCCAGCAGTTGGGACAGGATCGGCGGGGAGCTGTTTTTT
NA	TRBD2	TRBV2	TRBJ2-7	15	CASSPGLASGYEQYF	TGTGCCAGCAGCCCGGGACTAGCTTCGGGATACGAGCAGTACTTC
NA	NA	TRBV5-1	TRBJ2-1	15	CASSLDGTGQDEQFF	TGCGCCAGCAGCTTGGATGGTACAGGGCAGGATGAGCAGTTCTTC
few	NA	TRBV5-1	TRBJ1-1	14	CASSSSQGNTEAFF	TGCGCCAGCAGCTCATCGCAGGGGAACACTGAAGCTTTCTTT
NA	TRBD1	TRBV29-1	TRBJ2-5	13	CSVIGTGWETQYF	TGCAGCGTCATCGGGACAGGGTGGGAGACCCAGTACTTC
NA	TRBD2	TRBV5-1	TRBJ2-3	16	CASSLGVAGDTDTQYF	TGCGCCAGCAGCTTGGGGGTAGCGGGGGACACAGATACGCAGTATTTT
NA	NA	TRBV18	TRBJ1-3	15	CASSPGSSPSDTIYF	TGTGCCAGCTCACCAGGGTCCTCTCCGAGTGACACCATATATTTT
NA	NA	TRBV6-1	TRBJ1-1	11	CASSDGFEAFF	TGTGCCAGCAGTGACGGATTTGAAGCTTTCTTT
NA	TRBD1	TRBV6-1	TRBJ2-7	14	CASSEGTGRREQYF	TGTGCCAGCAGTGAAGGGACAGGGCGGCGCGAGCAGTACTTC
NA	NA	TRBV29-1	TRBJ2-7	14	CSVIIAEGPYEQYF	TGCAGCGTCATAATAGCGGAAGGCCCCTACGAGCAGTACTTC
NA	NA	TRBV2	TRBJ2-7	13	CASRRMLDYEQYF	TGTGCCAGCAGGAGGATGTTGGACTACGAGCAGTACTTC
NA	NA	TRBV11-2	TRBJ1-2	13	CASSFRGAYGYTF	TGTGCCAGCAGCTTCAGGGGTGCCTATGGCTACACCTTC
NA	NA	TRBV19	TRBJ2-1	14	CASSPRTASNEQFF	TGTGCCAGTAGTCCACGGACAGCAAGCAATGAGCAGTTCTTC
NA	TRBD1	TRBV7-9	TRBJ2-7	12	CASSLDRGLIYF	TGTGCCAGCAGCTTAGACAGGGGGCTGATCTACTTC
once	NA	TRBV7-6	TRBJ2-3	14	CASSLAFQGDTQYF	TGTGCCAGCAGCTTAGCGTTTCAAGGAGATACGCAGTATTTT
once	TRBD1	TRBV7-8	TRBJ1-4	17	CASSPSRDRGPNEKLFF	TGTGCCAGCAGCCCCTCCCGGGACAGGGGGCCGAATGAAAAACTGTTTTTT
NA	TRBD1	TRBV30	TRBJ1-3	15	CAWSPRGRRGNTIYF	TGTGCCTGGAGTCCTAGGGGGCGAAGAGGAAACACCATATATTTT
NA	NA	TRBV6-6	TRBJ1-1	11	CASRSNTEAFF	TGTGCCAGCAGGAGTAACACTGAAGCTTTCTTT
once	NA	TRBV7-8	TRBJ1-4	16	CASSSGSRRHDEKLFF	TGTGCCAGCAGCTCAGGGAGCCGGCGACACGATGAAAAACTGTTTTTT
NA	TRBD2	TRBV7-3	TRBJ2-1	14	CASSLRTSVGEQFF	TGTGCCAGCAGCTTACGGACTAGCGTAGGTGAGCAGTTCTTC
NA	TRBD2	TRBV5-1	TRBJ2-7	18	CASSLVGRTSGTPYEQYF	TGCGCCAGCAGCTTGGTAGGCCGGACTAGCGGAACCCCCTACGAGCAGTACTTC
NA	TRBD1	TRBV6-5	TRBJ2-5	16	CASSYSGTGVQETQYF	TGTGCCAGCAGTTACTCCGGGACAGGAGTTCAAGAGACCCAGTACTTC
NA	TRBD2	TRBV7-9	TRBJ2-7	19	CASSSSAGTSGRATYEQYF	TGTGCCAGCAGCTCAAGCGCCGGGACTAGCGGGAGGGCCACCTACGAGCAGTACTTC
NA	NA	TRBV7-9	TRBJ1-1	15	CASNTGTKMNTEAFF	TGTGCCAGCAATACCGGGACAAAGATGAACACTGAAGCTTTCTTT
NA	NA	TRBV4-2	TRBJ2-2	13	CASRQYGAGELFF	TGTGCCAGCAGACAATACGGGGCCGGGGAGCTGTTTTTT
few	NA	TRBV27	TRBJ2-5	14	CASSFGGSRETQYF	TGTGCCAGCAGTTTCGGAGGGAGTCGGGAGACCCAGTACTTC
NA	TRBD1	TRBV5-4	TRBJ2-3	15	CASSIRTGGDDTQYF	TGTGCCAGCAGCATAAGGACAGGGGGCGACGATACGCAGTATTTT
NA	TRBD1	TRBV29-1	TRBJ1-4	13	CSAGQGLGEKLFF	TGCAGCGCGGGACAGGGATTAGGCGAAAAACTGTTTTTT
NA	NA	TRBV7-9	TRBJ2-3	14	CASSLVGDSSAQYF	TGTGCCAGCAGCTTGGTCGGGGACTCTTCGGCGCAGTATTTT
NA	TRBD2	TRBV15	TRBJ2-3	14	CATRPGLAPDTQYF	TGTGCCACCAGGCCGGGACTAGCTCCAGATACGCAGTATTTT
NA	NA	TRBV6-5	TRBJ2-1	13	CASSRQDYNEQFF	TGTGCCAGCAGTCGTCAAGACTACAATGAGCAGTTCTTC
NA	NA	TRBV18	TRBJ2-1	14	CASSPGARNNEQFF	TGTGCCAGCTCACCAGGGGCCAGGAACAATGAGCAGTTCTTC
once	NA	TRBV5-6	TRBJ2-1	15	CASSLGARAYNEQFF	TGTGCCAGCAGCTTGGGGGCGAGGGCCTACAATGAGCAGTTCTTC
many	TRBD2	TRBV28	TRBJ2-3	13	CASSLGGRDTQYF	TGTGCCAGCAGTTTAGGCGGGAGAGATACGCAGTATTTT
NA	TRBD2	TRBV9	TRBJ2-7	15	CASSVGLAGGYEQYF	TGTGCCAGCAGCGTGGGGCTAGCGGGAGGGTACGAGCAGTACTTC
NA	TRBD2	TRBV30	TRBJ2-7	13	CAWGSGRPYEQYF	TGTGCCTGGGGTAGCGGGAGGCCCTACGAGCAGTACTTC
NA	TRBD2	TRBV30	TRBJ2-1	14	CAWRLAGTMGEQFF	TGTGCCTGGCGACTAGCGGGAACTATGGGCGAGCAGTTCTTC
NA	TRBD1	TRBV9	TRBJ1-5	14	CASSAGQGYQPQHF	TGTGCCAGCAGCGCGGGACAGGGGTATCAGCCCCAGCATTTT
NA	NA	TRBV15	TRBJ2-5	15	CATSRDWGIVGTQYF	TGTGCCACCAGCAGAGATTGGGGAATTGTGGGGACCCAGTACTTC
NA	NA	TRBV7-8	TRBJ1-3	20	CASSFPRDLAGESSGNTIYF	TGTGCCAGCAGCTTTCCGCGGGACCTCGCGGGGGAGAGCTCTGGAAACACCATATATTTT
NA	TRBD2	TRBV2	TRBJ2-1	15	CASSVLAGALGEQFF	TGTGCCAGCAGTGTACTAGCGGGAGCCTTAGGTGAGCAGTTCTTC
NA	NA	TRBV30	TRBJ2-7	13	CAWSRDTIYEQYF	TGTGCCTGGAGCCGGGACACTATCTACGAGCAGTACTTC
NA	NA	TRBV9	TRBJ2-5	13	CASSPQPQETQYF	TGTGCCAGCAGCCCTCAGCCCCAGGAGACCCAGTACTTC
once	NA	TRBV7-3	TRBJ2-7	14	CASSLSGPTYEQYF	TGTGCCAGCAGCTTAAGCGGACCTACCTACGAGCAGTACTTC
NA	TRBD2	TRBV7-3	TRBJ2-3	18	CASSLIGLADSSTDTQYF	TGTGCCAGCAGCTTAATTGGACTAGCGGATTCTAGCACAGATACGCAGTATTTT
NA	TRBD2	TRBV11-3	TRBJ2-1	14	CASSYESSGNEQFF	TGTGCCAGCAGCTACGAATCTAGCGGTAATGAGCAGTTCTTC
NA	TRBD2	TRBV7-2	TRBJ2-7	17	CASSLGGVGGNPYEQYF	TGTGCCAGCAGCTTGGGTGGCGTCGGGGGGAACCCCTACGAGCAGTACTTC
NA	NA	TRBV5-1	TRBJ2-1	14	CASSLWEAYNEQFF	TGCGCCAGCAGCTTGTGGGAGGCGTACAATGAGCAGTTCTTC
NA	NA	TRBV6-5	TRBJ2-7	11	CASSYDYEQYF	TGTGCCAGCAGTTACGACTACGAGCAGTACTTC
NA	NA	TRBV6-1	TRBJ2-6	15	CASSPGFSGANVLTF	TGTGCCAGCAGCCCGGGGTTCTCTGGGGCCAACGTCCTGACTTTC
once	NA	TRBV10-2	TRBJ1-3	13	CASAQGVGNTIYF	TGCGCCAGCGCCCAGGGAGTCGGAAACACCATATATTTT
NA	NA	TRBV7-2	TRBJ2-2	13	CASRPPNTGELFF	TGTGCCAGCAGACCACCGAACACCGGGGAGCTGTTTTTT